This T cell receptor beta chain comes out of a study of CD8 T cells in Susac syndrome. About 0.45 to 1 ug RNA was reverse transcribed with random hexamers. Coverage of TCR beta CDR3 amplification by immunoSEQ multiplex PCR extended to 54 Vbeta and 13 Jbeta. Each CDR3 protein gets one entry after TCRdb re-called the immunoSEQ multiplex PCR reads with MiXCR. The sample has approximately 300,000 distinct CDR3 sequences, 89% seen once; the top ten hold 0.18%. This sequence originates from a human donor with multiple sclerosis. The sequenced material came from CD8+ T cells from PBMCs.

The DNA for the CDR3 is TGTGCCAGTAGTATGTCCGGGGCTGTCTGGTACGGGGAGCTGTTTTTT. It translates to CASSMSGAVWYGELFF. The J gene is TRBJ2-2, the V gene TRBV19, with D perhaps matching TRBD1 or TRBD2 (5 bases each). Germline CDR1 and CDR2: LNHDA and SQIVND (reference sequence). The CDR3 totals 16 residues. The V gene lost 3 bases and the J gene lost 7 bases, with 18 bases spanning the gap.